This T cell receptor (beta chain) was identified in a study of CD8 T cells in ankylosing spondylitis. Findings and caveats of the study: Earlier authors reported some of these motif variants in reactive arthritis synovial fluid and blood. Eight highly homologous variants formed a TCR beta motif that appeared characteristic of ankylosing spondylitis blood.

The authors made TCR beta libraries by quantitative 5'-RACE with molecular barcodes. TCRdb processed the 5' RACE reads anew with MiXCR; each CDR3 protein has one entry. The data show roughly 160,000 distinct CDR3 sequences, 9.8% seen once. A note on this clonotype: The antigen remains unidentified. This sequence may be a read error, since a much larger clone differs from it by one base.

The receptor was isolated from a female donor with ankylosing spondylitis or in good health (not recorded which). The sequencing sample was made of blood, either unsorted or a sorted T cell fraction (not recorded which).

CDR3 DNA: TGCAGCGTTGATTGGAACTACAATGAGCAGTTCTTC. It codes for CSVDWNYNEQFF. The V call is TRBV29-1, the J call TRBJ2-1, with D unclear. CDR3 size: 12 residues. Germline V gene sequence: CDR1 SQVTM, CDR2 ANQGSEA. Trimming took off 3 bases at V and 3 bases at J, with 6 bases between the two ends.